These 22 T cell receptor beta chains were sequenced from one sample in a study of shared clonotypes between healthy human individuals. It was CD45RO-negative cells, positively selected for CCR7, that made up naive CD8 cells, with terminally differentiated effector memory CD45RA+ cells excluded. Sequenced by immunoSEQ multiplex PCR; TCRdb stores in-frame clones only, minus some. The sample lists some 740,000 clones, almost 95% occurring once. Sample: naive CD8+ T cells sorted from blood. The receptors originated from a young man in good health.

The chain couples TRBV28 to TRBJ2-7; D is uncertain. Trimming took off 8 bases at V and 3 bases at J, with 29 bases between the two ends. CDR3 length: 18 amino acids. Per the germline V gene, CDR1 is MDHEN and CDR2 is SYDVKM. The CDR3 is CASAPLFEDTIQLYEQYF. For the CDR3, the DNA is TGTGCCAGCGCCCCCCTTTTCGAAGACACGATACAACTCTACGAGCAGTACTTC.

This chain uses TRBV9 with TRBJ2-7; 10 bases are shared with TRBD2. Germline V gene sequence: CDR1 SGDLS, CDR2 YYNGEE. CDR3 length: 12 residues. The J segment lost 6 bases and the V segment lost 3 bases, leaving 0 bases of the junction unmatched. CDR3 DNA: TGTGCCAGCAGCGGACTAGCGGGCGAGCAGTACTTC. This translates into CASSGLAGEQYF.

The chain carries TRBV9 and TRBJ2-3, with D unclear. The CDR3 has 15 residues. In germline, CDR1 is SGDLS, CDR2 YYNGEE. The ends were cut back, 2 bases at V and 6 bases at J, with 16 bases in the middle. CDR3 protein: CASSVSGFVGDTQYF. CDR3 bases: TGTGCCAGCAGCGTTTCCGGGTTTGTAGGGGATACGCAGTATTTT. The complete variable domain, with remaining parts taken from reference TRBV9 and TRBJ2-3, reads DSGVTQTPKHLITATGQRVTLRCSPRSGDLSVYWYQQSLDQGLQFLIQYYNGEERAKGNILERFSAQQFPDLHSELNLSSLELGDSALYFCASSVSGFVGDTQYFGPGTRLTVL.

This chain links TRBV14 with TRBJ2-5; 9 positions match TRBD1. V shed 1 base, J shed 2 bases, and the junction held 5 bases outside the gene matches. The CDR3 contains 16 residues. Germline CDR1 and CDR2: SGHDN and FVKESK. DNA of the CDR3: TGTGCCAGCAGCCAAGGGGGACAGGGCCTTCAAGAGACCCAGTACTTC. It codes for CASSQGGQGLQETQYF. Combining the CDR3 with reference TRBV14 and TRBJ2-5 gives the whole variable domain EAGVTQFPSHSVIEKGQTVTLRCDPISGHDNLYWYRRVMGKEIKFLLHFVKESKQDESGMPNNRFLAERTGGTYSTLKVQPAELEDSGVYFCASSQGGQGLQETQYFGPGTRLLVL.

The V and J genes are TRBV28 and TRBJ1-2; 7 bases align to TRBD1. The trim removed 1 base at V and 7 bases at J, leaving 15 bases unmatched. The CDR3 runs to 17 residues. The germline CDR1 and CDR2 sequences are MDHEN and SYDVKM. The CDR3 nucleotides read TGTGCCAGCAGTTTATCCCCCTCCTTAGACAGGGTCATTGGCTACACCTTC. It codes for CASSLSPSLDRVIGYTF.

With respect to this clone: Additional DNA sequences in this sample encode the identical CDR3. V usage is TRBV28 and J usage is TRBJ2-5; D gene ambiguous. The CDR3 is made up of 12 amino acids. The germline V gene encodes CDR1 MDHEN and CDR2 SYDVKM. With 3 bases removed from V and 5 bases from J, the gap between germline ends came to 7 bases. CDR3 region: CASSLSWETQYF. CDR3 DNA sequence: TGTGCCAGCAGTTTGTCCTGGGAGACCCAGTACTTC.

The genes are TRBV21-1 and TRBJ2-7; the D segment call TRBD2 is taken from the table without a DNA check. TRBV21-1 is a pseudogene locus. The CDR3 consists of 17 residues. CDR3 region: CASLTGLASILRGKQYF. The CDR3 bases are TGTGCCAGCCTAACAGGACTAGCCTCTATCCTAAGAGGTAAGCAGTACTTC.

This chain links TRBV29-1 with TRBJ2-2, with D perhaps TRBD2 (5 bases). Per germline, CDR1 SQVTM and CDR2 ANQGSEA. V shed 5 bases and J shed 8 bases, with 15 bases lying between them. The CDR3 consists of 13 residues. The CDR3 sequence is CSVRTHGMGELFF. CDR3 sequence (DNA): TGCAGCGTTCGGACTCATGGGATGGGGGAGCTGTTTTTT.

This rearrangement joins TRBV28 to TRBJ2-1, with D perhaps TRBD1 (7 bases). The CDR3 length is 13 residues. Germline lookup yields CDR1 MDHEN and CDR2 SYDVKM. The V gene lost 5 bases and the J gene lost 6 bases, with 11 bases spanning the gap. CDR3 in amino acids: CASSRRGLNEQFF. CDR3 coding DNA: TGTGCCAGCAGTCGGAGGGGGCTCAATGAGCAGTTCTTC.

The CDR3 sequence is CASSIREVYNEQFF. The CDR3 coding sequence is TGTGCCAGTAGTATTCGGGAGGTTTACAATGAGCAGTTCTTC. The chain has TRBV19 and TRBJ2-1, with 7 bases fitting TRBD2. CDR3 length: 14 residues. The V gene's germline CDR1 is LNHDA and CDR2 SQIVND (reference sequence). The V and J ends lost 3 bases and 4 bases, in that order; junction bases with no gene match: 3.

The gene calls are TRBV4-1 and TRBJ1-2; D ambiguous. This CDR3 comprises 15 residues. Germline V gives CDR1 MGHRA, CDR2 YSYEKL. V gave up 0 bases and J gave up 6 bases, with 14 bases separating them. The CDR3 DNA is TGCGCCAGCAGCCAAGAGGCCAGCCTGCAAAATGGCTACACCTTC. Translated, it gives CASSQEASLQNGYTF.

This chain uses TRBV6-1 with TRBJ1-4; 8 bases align to TRBD1. There are 16 residues in the CDR3. The J segment lost 10 bases and the V segment lost 2 bases, leaving 12 bases of the junction unmatched. Germline V gene data show CDR1 as MNHNS and CDR2 as SASEGT. CDR3 DNA: TGTGCCAGCAGTGAAACAGGCCCGACAACAGGGGGAAAACTGTTTTTT. This sequence encodes CASSETGPTTGGKLFF.

The CDR3 region is CASSSGFLIDEQYF. In DNA, the CDR3 is TGTGCCAGCAGTTCGGGCTTTCTAATAGACGAGCAGTACTTC. The V call is TRBV27, the J call TRBJ2-7; no clear D. The CDR3 is 14 residues long. In germline, CDR1 is MNHEY, CDR2 SMNVEV (reference sequence). V was trimmed by 4 bases and J by 5 bases, leaving 15 bases between them.

This sequence joins TRBV6-5 and TRBJ1-1; 9 bases agree with TRBD1. The ends lost 2 bases at V and 5 bases at J; junction bases unmatched: 6. The CDR3 is 15 residues long. Germline V gene data show CDR1 as MNHEY and CDR2 as SVGAGI. The CDR3 region has the DNA TGTGCCAGCAGTTACACGGACAGGGGAGGAACTGAAGCTTTCTTT. This translates into CASSYTDRGGTEAFF.

The chain uses TRBV7-2 and TRBJ2-1; 13 positions agree with TRBD2. The CDR3 runs to 18 residues. Per the germline V gene, CDR1 is SGHTA and CDR2 is FQGNSA. J gave up 5 bases and V 5 bases, and 12 bases lay outside the gene matches. The DNA for the CDR3 is TGTGCCAGCAGCGCCCAGCCCTGGGGGACTAGCGGGAACAATGAGCAGTTCTTC. Amino acids: CASSAQPWGTSGNNEQFF.

For this clone: At one of its ends the junction is not consistent with the germline gene, which may arise from a read error. V gene TRBV6-5 combines with J gene TRBJ2-3; the D is unclear. The CDR3 contains 13 residues. The germline V gene has CDR1 MNHEY and CDR2 SVGAGI. CDR3 bases: TGTGCCAGCAGTCTGGGTTTAACAGATGCGCAGTATTTT. This codes for CASSLGLTDAQYF.

The chain joins TRBV14 to TRBJ2-7; D is ambiguous. Trimming cost V 1 base and J 1 base, with 8 bases left between them. Germline assignment: CDR1 SGHDN and CDR2 FVKESK. The CDR3 runs 14 residues. Written as DNA, the CDR3 is TGTGCCAGCAGCCAAGCAACAGCTTCCTACGAGCAGTACTTC. It translates to CASSQATASYEQYF.

The chain employs TRBV5-1 and TRBJ2-7, with TRBD1 matching over 8 bases. V shed 3 bases and J 2 bases; nucleotides not matched to a gene: 7. The germline V gene has CDR1 SGHRS and CDR2 YFSETQ. The CDR3 contains 15 residues. The chain's CDR3 is CASSSGQGVPYEQYF. Written as DNA, the CDR3 is TGCGCCAGCAGCTCTGGACAGGGTGTACCCTACGAGCAGTACTTC.

This chain connects TRBV19 to TRBJ2-7, with a weak D call TRBD2 (5 bases). CDR1 is LNHDA, CDR2 SQIVND, per germline (reference sequence). Trimming removed 1 base at V and 6 bases at J, with 16 bases between. The CDR3 spans 15 residues. In DNA, the CDR3 is TGTGCCAGTAGTATAGGAGGGAGTGTGTTGAGCGAGCAGTACTTC. The encoded protein is CASSIGGSVLSEQYF.

This clone was seen once. The rearrangement joins TRBV10-3 to TRBJ2-7; the D gene could be TRBD1 or TRBD2 (5 bases each). Germline V gene data show CDR1 as ENHRY and CDR2 as SYGVKD. CDR3 length: 15 residues. V gave up 3 bases and J gave up 2 bases, with 14 bases separating them. This CDR3 is CAISDWGNLAYEQYF. The CDR3 DNA sequence: TGTGCCATCAGTGATTGGGGGAATCTAGCCTACGAGCAGTACTTC.

V gene TRBV6-1 combines with J gene TRBJ2-1, with 14 positions matching TRBD2. From germline, CDR1 is MNHNS and CDR2 SASEGT. This CDR3 is 14 amino acids long. Germline trimming cut 4 bases from V and 8 bases from J; bases unmatched to any gene: 1. The CDR3 sequence is CASSVGLAGDEQFF. The CDR3 DNA sequence: TGTGCCAGCAGTGTGGGACTAGCGGGAGATGAGCAGTTCTTC.

In DNA, the CDR3 is TGTGCCAGCAGTTTATCATCCCTTAGGGGGTTCCCCTACGAGCAGTACTTC. Translating it yields CASSLSSLRGFPYEQYF. The rearrangement links TRBV27 to TRBJ2-7; possibly TRBD1 for D (6 bases). Trimming left V 0 bases short and J 2 bases short, with 17 bases between. The V gene's germline CDR1 is MNHEY and CDR2 SMNVEV (reference sequence). The CDR3 runs 17 residues.